These T cell receptor beta chains were read from a single sample in a study of OX40 agonist ivuxolimab in advanced cancers. The method was immunoSEQ multiplex PCR; TCRdb's version includes in-frame clones alone and lacks a portion of them. The data hold tens of thousands of clones, with just over 85% observed a single time. The specimen was CD4+ or CD8+ T cells sorted from blood, collected in a trial of the OX40 agonist ivuxolimab. The receptor source for this set is an adult with an advanced solid tumor such as melanoma, head and neck, liver or kidney cancer. Both conserved end residues are part of each CDR3. D genes are given only for firm matches. The size of a clone is reported for some rows only, either as once, few or many, or as a class for expanded clones.

TRBV30	NA	TRBJ2-5	NA	CAWSQLQETQYF	TGTGCCTGGAGTCAGCTACAAGAGACCCAGTACTTC
TRBV2	NA	TRBJ2-1	once	CASSPNSPRVNEQFF	TGTGCCAGCAGCCCAAATAGTCCTCGGGTAAATGAGCAGTTCTTC
TRBV5-1	TRBD1	TRBJ1-3	NA	CASSAGQGTGNTIYF	TGCGCCAGCAGCGCCGGACAGGGGACGGGAAACACCATATATTTT
TRBV5-1	TRBD1	TRBJ1-2	once	CASSLGQGATGYTF	TGCGCCAGCAGCTTGGGACAGGGGGCCACGGGCTACACCTTC
TRBV28	NA	TRBJ1-4	NA	CASLDISRNEKLFF	TGTGCCAGCTTAGACATTAGCAGAAATGAAAAACTGTTTTTT
TRBV30	NA	TRBJ2-5	NA	CAWRTGTRRGTQYF	TGTGCCTGGAGAACCGGGACCCGACGGGGGACCCAGTACTTC
TRBV6-6	NA	TRBJ2-2	NA	CASSFPPERGTGELFF	TGTGCCAGCAGTTTCCCCCCTGAGCGAGGAACCGGGGAGCTGTTTTTT
TRBV28	TRBD2	TRBJ2-1	NA	CASGSGASGGDNNEQFF	TGTGCCAGCGGATCGGGCGCTAGCGGGGGGGATAACAATGAGCAGTTCTTC
TRBV7-2	NA	TRBJ2-1	NA	CASSLKQGSYNEQFF	TGTGCCAGCAGCTTAAAACAGGGCTCCTACAATGAGCAGTTCTTC
TRBV6-1	NA	TRBJ1-4	NA	CASSEGGGPTNEKLFF	TGTGCCAGCAGTGAAGGGGGGGGCCCAACTAATGAAAAACTGTTTTTT
TRBV6-6	NA	TRBJ2-5	once	CASTRVSGTGKTQYF	TGTGCCAGCACCCGAGTGTCGGGAACGGGAAAGACCCAGTACTTC
TRBV6-4	TRBD1	TRBJ2-2	once	CASSVSRDRGSGELFF	TGTGCCAGCAGTGTCTCCCGGGACAGGGGTTCCGGGGAGCTGTTTTTT
TRBV19	NA	TRBJ1-4	NA	CASARATGANEKLFF	TGTGCCAGCGCGAGGGCCACGGGAGCTAATGAAAAACTGTTTTTT
TRBV28	NA	TRBJ1-4	NA	CARRGDEKLFF	TGTGCCAGACGAGGGGACGAAAAACTGTTTTTT
TRBV19	TRBD1	TRBJ2-5	NA	CASSPGAGGKRTQYF	TGTGCCAGTAGTCCCGGGGCAGGGGGCAAGAGAACCCAGTACTTC
TRBV5-6	TRBD2	TRBJ2-7	NA	CASSLGTSGASYEQYF	TGTGCCAGCAGCTTGGGCACTAGCGGGGCATCCTACGAGCAGTACTTC
TRBV6-5	NA	TRBJ2-7	NA	CASSYSNTEQYF	TGTGCCAGCAGTTACTCCAACACCGAGCAGTACTTC
TRBV9	NA	TRBJ1-3	NA	CASSPQVISGNTIYF	TGTGCCAGCAGCCCTCAGGTGATCTCTGGAAACACCATATATTTT